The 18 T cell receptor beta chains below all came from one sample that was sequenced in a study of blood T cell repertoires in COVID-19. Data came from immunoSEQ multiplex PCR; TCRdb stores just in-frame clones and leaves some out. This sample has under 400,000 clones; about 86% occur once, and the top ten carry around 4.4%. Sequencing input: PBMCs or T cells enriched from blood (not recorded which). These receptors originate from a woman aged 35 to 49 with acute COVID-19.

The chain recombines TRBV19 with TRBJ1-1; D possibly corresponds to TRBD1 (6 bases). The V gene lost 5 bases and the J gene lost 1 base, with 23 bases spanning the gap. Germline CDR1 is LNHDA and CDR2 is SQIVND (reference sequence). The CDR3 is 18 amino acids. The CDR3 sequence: CASSPRQELWATNTEAFF. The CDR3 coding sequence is TGTGCCAGTAGTCCCAGACAGGAATTGTGGGCAACGAACACTGAAGCTTTCTTT. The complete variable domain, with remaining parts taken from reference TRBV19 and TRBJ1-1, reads DGGITQSPKYLFRKEGQNVTLSCEQNLNHDAMYWYRQDPGQGLRLIYYSQIVNDFQKGDIAEGYSVSREKKESFPLTVTSAQKNPTAFYLCASSPRQELWATNTEAFFGQGTRLTVV.

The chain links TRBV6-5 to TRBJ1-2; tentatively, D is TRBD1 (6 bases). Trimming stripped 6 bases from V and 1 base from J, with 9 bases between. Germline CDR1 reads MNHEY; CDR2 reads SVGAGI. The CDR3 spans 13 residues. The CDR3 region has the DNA TGTGCCAGCAGGGACAGAAATAACTATGGCTACACCTTC. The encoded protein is CASRDRNNYGYTF.

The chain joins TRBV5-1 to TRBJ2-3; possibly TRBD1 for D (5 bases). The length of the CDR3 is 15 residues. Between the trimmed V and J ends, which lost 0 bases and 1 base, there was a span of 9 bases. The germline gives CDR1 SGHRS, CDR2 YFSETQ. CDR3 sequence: CASSLAGRGTDTQYF. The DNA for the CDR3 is TGCGCCAGCAGCTTGGCCGGCAGGGGCACAGATACGCAGTATTTT.

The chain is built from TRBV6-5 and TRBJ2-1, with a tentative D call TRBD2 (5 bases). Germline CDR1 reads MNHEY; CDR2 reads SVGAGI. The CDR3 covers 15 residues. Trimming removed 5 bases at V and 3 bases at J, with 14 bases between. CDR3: CASSTRTGNYNEQFF. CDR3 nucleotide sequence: TGTGCCAGCAGTACCCGGACGGGGAACTACAATGAGCAGTTCTTC.

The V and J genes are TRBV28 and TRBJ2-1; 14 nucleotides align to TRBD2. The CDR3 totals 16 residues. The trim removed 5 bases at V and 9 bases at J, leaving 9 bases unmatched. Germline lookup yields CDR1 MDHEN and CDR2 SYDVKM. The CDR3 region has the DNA TGTGCCAGCAGTACCCCTGGGACTAGCGGGAGAAGTGAGCAGTTCTTC. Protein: CASSTPGTSGRSEQFF.

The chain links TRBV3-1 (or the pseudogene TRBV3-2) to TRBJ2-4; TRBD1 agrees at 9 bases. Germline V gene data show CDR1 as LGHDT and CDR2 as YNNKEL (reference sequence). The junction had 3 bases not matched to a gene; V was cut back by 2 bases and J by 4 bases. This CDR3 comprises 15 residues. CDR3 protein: CASSQSGTGKNIQYF. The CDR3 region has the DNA TGTGCCAGCAGCCAATCCGGGACAGGGAAAAACATTCAGTACTTC.

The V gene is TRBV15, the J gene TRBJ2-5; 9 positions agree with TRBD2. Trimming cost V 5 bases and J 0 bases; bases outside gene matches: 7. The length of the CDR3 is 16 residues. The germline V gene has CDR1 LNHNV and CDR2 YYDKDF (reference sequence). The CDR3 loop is CATSATSGTYQETQYF. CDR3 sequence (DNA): TGTGCCACCAGCGCGACTAGCGGTACTTACCAAGAGACCCAGTACTTC.

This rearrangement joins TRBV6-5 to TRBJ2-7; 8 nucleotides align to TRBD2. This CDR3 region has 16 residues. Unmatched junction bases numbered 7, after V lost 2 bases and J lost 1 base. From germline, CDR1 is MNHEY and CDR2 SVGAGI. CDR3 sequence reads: CASSYSRAGGSYEQYF. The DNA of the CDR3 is TGTGCCAGCAGTTACAGCAGGGCGGGAGGTTCCTACGAGCAGTACTTC.

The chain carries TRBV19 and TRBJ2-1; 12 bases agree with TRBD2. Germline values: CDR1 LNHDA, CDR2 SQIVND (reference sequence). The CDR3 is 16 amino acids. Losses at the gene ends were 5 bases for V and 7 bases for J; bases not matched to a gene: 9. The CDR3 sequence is CASSPLAGGPSNEQFF. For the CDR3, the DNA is TGTGCCAGTAGTCCCCTAGCGGGGGGGCCTAGTAATGAGCAGTTCTTC.

The CDR3 spells CASSQSSGLGEKLFF. The CDR3 region has the DNA TGCGCCAGCAGTCAATCGTCAGGGTTGGGGGAAAAACTGTTTTTT. The chain carries TRBV23-1 and TRBJ1-4; maybe TRBD1 (5 bases). TRBV23-1 is annotated as an ORF whose role is uncertain. Trimming removed 0 bases from V and 8 bases from J, with 13 bases in between. This CDR3 is 15 amino acids long.

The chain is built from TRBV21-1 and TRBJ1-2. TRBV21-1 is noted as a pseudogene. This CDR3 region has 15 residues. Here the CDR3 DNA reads TGTGCCAGCGGCCCGGGGGGGCTCTGGGACTATGGCTACACCTTC. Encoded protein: CASGPGGLWDYGYTF.

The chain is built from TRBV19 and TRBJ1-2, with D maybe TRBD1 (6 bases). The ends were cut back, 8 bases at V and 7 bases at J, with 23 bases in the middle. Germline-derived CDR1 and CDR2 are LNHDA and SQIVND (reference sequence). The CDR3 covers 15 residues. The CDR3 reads CASATVQGSGSGYTF. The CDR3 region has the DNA TGTGCCAGTGCGACAGTACAGGGAAGCGGAAGTGGCTACACCTTC.

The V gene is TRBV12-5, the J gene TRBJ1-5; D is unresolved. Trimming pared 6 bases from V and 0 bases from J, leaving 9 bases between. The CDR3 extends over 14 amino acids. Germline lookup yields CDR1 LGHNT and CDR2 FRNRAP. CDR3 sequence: CASGREISNQPQHF. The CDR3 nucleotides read TGTGCTAGTGGCCGGGAGATTAGCAATCAGCCCCAGCATTTT.

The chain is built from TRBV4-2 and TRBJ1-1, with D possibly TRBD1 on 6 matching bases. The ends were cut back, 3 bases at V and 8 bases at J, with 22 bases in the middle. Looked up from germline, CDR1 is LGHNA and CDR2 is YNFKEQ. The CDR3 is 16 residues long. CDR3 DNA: TGTGCCAGCAGCCAGGCACAGGGTCCCCGCTATGGGGAAGCTTTCTTT. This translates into CASSQAQGPRYGEAFF.

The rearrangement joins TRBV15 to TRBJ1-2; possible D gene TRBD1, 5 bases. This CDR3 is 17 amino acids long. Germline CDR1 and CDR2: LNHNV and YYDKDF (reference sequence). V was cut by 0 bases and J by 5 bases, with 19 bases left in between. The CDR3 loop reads CATSRDRVESFRYGYTF. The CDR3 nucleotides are TGTGCCACCAGCAGAGACAGGGTCGAATCCTTTCGTTATGGCTACACCTTC.

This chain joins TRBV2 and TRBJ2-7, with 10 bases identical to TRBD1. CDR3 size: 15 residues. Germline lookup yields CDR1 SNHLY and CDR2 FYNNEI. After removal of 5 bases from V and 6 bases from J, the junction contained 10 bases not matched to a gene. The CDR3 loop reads CASSNRDRGVGEQYF. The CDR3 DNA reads TGTGCCAGCAGTAACCGGGACAGGGGTGTGGGCGAGCAGTACTTC.

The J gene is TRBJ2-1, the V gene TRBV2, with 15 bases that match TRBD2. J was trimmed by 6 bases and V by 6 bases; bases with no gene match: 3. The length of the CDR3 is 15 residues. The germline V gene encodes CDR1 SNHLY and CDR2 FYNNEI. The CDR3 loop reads CASSRTSGGVNEQFF. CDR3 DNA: TGTGCCAGCAGCCGGACTAGCGGGGGGGTCAATGAGCAGTTCTTC.

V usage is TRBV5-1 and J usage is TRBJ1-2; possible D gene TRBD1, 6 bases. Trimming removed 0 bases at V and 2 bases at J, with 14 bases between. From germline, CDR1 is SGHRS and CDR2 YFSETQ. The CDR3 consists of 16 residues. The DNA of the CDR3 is TGCGCCAGCAGCTTGGATCCAGGGGCCACGAACTATGGCTACACCTTC. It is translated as CASSLDPGATNYGYTF.